Listed below are T cell receptor beta chains from one sample, sequenced in a study of T cells in Graves' hyperthyroidism and ophthalmopathy. TCRdb passed the multiplex PCR reads through MiXCR, listing each CDR3 protein once. Here the sample spans around 530,000 distinct CDR3 sequences, 15% to 20% being singletons. Specimen: blood. The source is a woman under 30 with Graves' ophthalmopathy. Each CDR3 is given with its conserved first and last residue.

TRBJ1-4	TRBV7-9	CASRLGGGGGTNEKLFF
TRBJ1-3	TRBV13	CASSVGSSGNTIYF
TRBJ2-7	TRBV5-1	CASSVTSGRIHEQYF
TRBJ2-2	TRBV3-1	CASTEAGDTGELFF
TRBJ2-1	TRBV18	CASSPAGKSYNEQFF
TRBJ1-6	TRBV20-1	CSARVRTGLPSPLHF
TRBJ2-1	TRBV12-3/TRBV12-4	CASSFYVSITYNEQFF
TRBJ1-1	TRBV18	CASSSRNLDQNTEAFF
TRBJ1-1	TRBV3-1	CASSQEGGLGEAFF
TRBJ2-7	TRBV15	CATSRSRDRVDEQYF
TRBJ2-1	TRBV7-2	CASSRTSSAVPYNEQFF
TRBJ2-2	TRBV20-1	CSAREGANTGELFF
TRBJ1-2	TRBV6-1	CASSAPGAPYGYTF
TRBJ1-5	TRBV2	CASRGDSANQPQHF
TRBJ1-3	TRBV30	CACDRYSGNTIYF
TRBJ2-5	TRBV20-1	CSARRGYQETQYF
TRBJ2-5	TRBV4-1	CASSQAGNDGETQYF
TRBJ2-1	TRBV9	CASSVDRGSNEQFF
TRBJ2-1	TRBV2	CASSNARGSYNEQFF
TRBJ2-1	TRBV19	CASSINLGSEQFF
TRBJ2-3	TRBV7-2	CASSLGGSGDTQYF
TRBJ2-7	TRBV2	CASSPTSGTTYEQYF
TRBJ1-1	TRBV6-1	CASSPYRESEAFF
TRBJ2-7	TRBV7-3	CASSTGPRGSYEQYF
TRBJ2-7	TRBV27	CASALRGSYEQYF
TRBJ1-6	TRBV7-6	CASSSCPLHF
TRBJ2-3	TRBV7-2	CASSNARIGGTSGSTDTQYF
TRBJ1-3	TRBV30	CAWRNNYSGNTIYF
TRBJ2-6	TRBV27	CATSREGSSGANVLTF
TRBJ1-4	TRBV7-8	CASSLSRFTFATNEKLFF
TRBJ2-1	TRBV3-1	CASSNGGTPLDEQFF
TRBJ2-1	TRBV4-1	CASSLLKREWSSYNEQFF
TRBJ2-2	TRBV2	CASKLGQGIRELFF
TRBJ2-5	TRBV3-1	CASSHPSLGGFQETQYF
TRBJ2-7	TRBV18	CASSPAAVYEQYF
TRBJ2-5	TRBV7-9	CASSSTGAIGQETQYF
TRBJ2-5	TRBV6-5	CASSYSGRGEETQYF
TRBJ2-7	TRBV6-2/TRBV6-3	CASSSGTGLNEQYF
TRBJ2-7	TRBV2	CAGRGDGSYEQYF